The rows below give T cell receptor beta chains drawn from one sample of a study of Graves' ophthalmopathy and Graves' hyperthyroidism. MiXCR, run by TCRdb on the multiplex PCR reads, gives a single entry per CDR3 protein. This sample has about 640,000 distinct CDR3 sequences, with about 41% found just once. What was sequenced was peripheral blood. The receptors were gathered from an adult man with Graves' ophthalmopathy. CDR3s include the opening cysteine and the closing phenylalanine or tryptophan. D genes are given only for firm matches. Part of the rows lack a size; the others show once, few, many or a class for expanded clones.

many	TRBV7-8	NA	TRBJ1-6	CATSGISRNSPLHF	TGTGCCACATCAGGGATAAGCCGTAATTCACCCCTCCACTTT
few	TRBV18	NA	TRBJ2-5	CASSPRTPSEYQETQYF	TGTGCCAGCTCACCAAGGACGCCCAGCGAGTACCAAGAGACCCAGTACTTC
NA	TRBV5-1	TRBD1	TRBJ1-3	CASSWDSRGNTIYF	TGCGCCAGCAGCTGGGACAGTCGAGGAAACACCATATATTTT
once	TRBV6-5	NA	TRBJ1-2	CASRLRPGNYGYTF	TGTGCCAGCAGGTTACGCCCAGGGAACTATGGCTACACCTTC
many	TRBV12-3/TRBV12-4	TRBD1	TRBJ1-5	CASSLRTGGFQPQHF	TGTGCCAGCAGTTTAAGGACAGGGGGCTTTCAGCCCCAGCATTTT
many	TRBV7-9	NA	TRBJ1-2	CASSLAAGLSGYTF	TGTGCCAGCAGCTTAGCTGCAGGGCTCAGTGGCTACACCTTC
many	TRBV12-3/TRBV12-4	TRBD2	TRBJ2-7	CASSLRLAGDYEQYF	TGTGCCAGCAGTTTAAGGTTAGCGGGAGACTACGAGCAGTACTTC
once	TRBV11-1	NA	TRBJ2-6	CASSLDTSGANALTF	TGTGCCAGCAGCTTGGACACCTCGGGGGCCAACGCCCTGACTTTC
many	TRBV9	NA	TRBJ2-7	CASSVGGGWDEQYF	TGTGCCAGCAGCGTAGGAGGGGGATGGGACGAGCAGTACTTC
many	TRBV29-1	NA	TRBJ2-7	CSVELLTRGSYEQYF	TGCAGCGTTGAGCTACTTACCCGGGGCTCCTACGAGCAGTACTTC
many	TRBV7-9	NA	TRBJ1-4	CASSDRGFSSSATNEKLFF	TGTGCCAGCAGCGACAGAGGGTTCAGTAGCTCTGCAACTAATGAAAAACTGTTTTTT
many	TRBV20-1	TRBD1	TRBJ1-3	CSARTGQTKGNTIYF	TGCAGTGCTAGGACGGGACAGACGAAAGGAAACACCATATATTTT
NA	TRBV20-1	NA	TRBJ2-5	CSARGSGPETQYF	TGCAGTGCTAGAGGAAGCGGGCCCGAGACCCAGTACTTC
NA	TRBV6-5	NA	TRBJ1-2	CASSSRQTTNYGYTF	TGTGCCAGCAGTTCGCGACAGACAACTAACTATGGCTACACCTTC
few	TRBV10-3	NA	TRBJ1-4	CASRLRGLNEKLFF	TGTGCCAGCAGACTCAGGGGACTTAATGAAAAACTGTTTTTT
many	TRBV12-3/TRBV12-4	NA	TRBJ2-5	CASSTGQTQYF	TGTGCCAGCAGTACCGGTCAGACCCAGTACTTC
many	TRBV12-3/TRBV12-4	NA	TRBJ1-1	CASSLVNPNVEAFF	TGTGCCAGCAGCCTAGTGAACCCAAATGTTGAAGCTTTCTTT
NA	TRBV3-1	NA	TRBJ1-5	CASSQGPGREPQHF	TGTGCCAGCAGCCAAGGTCCGGGAAGGGAGCCCCAGCATTTT
NA	TRBV7-2	TRBD2	TRBJ2-7	CARRLAGGYEQYF	TGTGCCCGCAGACTAGCGGGAGGCTACGAGCAGTACTTC
NA	TRBV10-3	TRBD2	TRBJ2-5	CAIRDSGKGKETQYF	TGTGCCATCAGGGATAGCGGGAAGGGCAAAGAGACCCAGTACTTC
many	TRBV10-3	NA	TRBJ2-7	CAISESGIYEQYF	TGTGCCATCAGTGAGTCAGGTATCTACGAGCAGTACTTC
many	TRBV10-3	NA	TRBJ1-5	CAISELGDTGNQPQHF	TGTGCCATCAGTGAGTTGGGGGACACTGGCAATCAGCCCCAGCATTTT
few	TRBV5-4	NA	TRBJ2-2	CASRPYRSGGELFF	TGTGCCAGCAGACCATACAGGTCCGGCGGGGAGCTGTTTTTT
NA	TRBV25-1	NA	TRBJ1-4	CASTSMRGGDEKLLF	TGTGCCAGCACCTCAATGAGGGGAGGCGATGAAAAACTGCTTTTT
many	TRBV20-1	NA	TRBJ2-7	CSARSNREAYF	TGCAGTGCTAGATCGAACAGGGAGGCGTACTTC
NA	TRBV10-3	NA	TRBJ2-7	CANTGQPPYEQYF	TGTGCCAACACCGGGCAGCCCCCCTACGAGCAGTACTTC
many	TRBV7-2	NA	TRBJ2-6	CASSPAYSGANVLTF	TGTGCCAGCAGTCCGGCCTACTCTGGGGCCAACGTCCTGACTTTC
many	TRBV15	NA	TRBJ1-1	CATSRDGQTTEAFF	TGTGCCACCAGCAGAGATGGACAAACTACTGAAGCTTTCTTT
many	TRBV29-1	NA	TRBJ1-2	CSVAVYNYGYTF	TGCAGCGTGGCAGTCTACAACTATGGCTACACCTTC
NA	TRBV7-9	NA	TRBJ1-1	CASGRVGSAFF	TGTGCCAGCGGGCGGGTAGGCTCAGCTTTCTTT
NA	TRBV10-2	TRBD2	TRBJ2-5	CASSEGLAGAEETQYF	TGCGCCAGCAGTGAGGGACTAGCGGGAGCTGAGGAGACCCAGTACTTC
few	TRBV12-3/TRBV12-4	NA	TRBJ2-2	CASSLMGELFF	TGTGCCAGCAGCCTGATGGGGGAGCTGTTTTTT
NA	TRBV5-1	NA	TRBJ1-4	CASSSSSYSGEKLFF	TGCGCCAGCAGCTCGAGTTCATATTCGGGCGAAAAACTGTTTTTT
many	TRBV25-1	NA	TRBJ2-5	CASSDLRAETQYF	TGTGCCAGCAGTGATTTACGGGCAGAGACCCAGTACTTC
NA	TRBV7-2	TRBD2	TRBJ2-5	CASSLEASGSGETQYF	TGTGCCAGCAGCTTAGAGGCTAGCGGGAGCGGAGAGACCCAGTACTTC
many	TRBV6-6	NA	TRBJ1-6	CASSYSQGFSPLHF	TGTGCCAGCAGTTACTCGCAGGGTTTTTCACCCCTCCACTTT
many	TRBV4-2	NA	TRBJ1-1	CASSQAVLTRGTEAFF	TGTGCCAGCAGCCAAGCGGTCCTGACAAGGGGCACTGAAGCTTTCTTT
NA	TRBV20-1	TRBD2	TRBJ2-2	CSASFHAAGGLFF	TGCAGTGCTAGTTTCCACGCAGCGGGGGGGCTGTTTTTT
once	TRBV25-1	NA	TRBJ2-3	CASSRRGPAGSATDTQYF	TGTGCCAGCAGCCGCCGAGGACCCGCGGGGTCGGCCACAGATACGCAGTATTTT
NA	TRBV29-1	NA	TRBJ1-2	CSLGIRNYGYTF	TGCAGTTTAGGTATTCGGAACTATGGCTACACCTTC
NA	TRBV4-1	NA	TRBJ1-5	CASSGKPFLGQPQHF	TGCGCCAGCAGCGGCAAGCCCTTTCTCGGGCAGCCCCAGCATTTT
NA	TRBV6-5	NA	TRBJ2-7	CASSYLGGASYEQYF	TGTGCCAGCAGTTACTTGGGCGGGGCTTCCTACGAGCAGTACTTC
NA	TRBV4-1	NA	TRBJ1-1	CASSQDRPWTEHF	TGCGCCAGCAGCCAAGATCGCCCCTGGACCGAACATTTT
few	TRBV9	NA	TRBJ1-2	CASSVAGAGILSGGYTF	TGTGCCAGCAGCGTAGCAGGTGCAGGAATCCTCTCGGGTGGCTACACCTTC
few	TRBV7-2	NA	TRBJ2-5	CASSLVRGEKETQYF	TGTGCCAGCAGCTTAGTGCGGGGCGAGAAAGAGACCCAGTACTTC
NA	TRBV5-1	NA	TRBJ1-1	CASSLYVGENTEAFF	TGCGCCAGCAGTTTGTACGTAGGGGAGAACACTGAAGCTTTCTTT
many	TRBV12-3/TRBV12-4	TRBD1	TRBJ1-1	CASSSPNSDRPEAFF	TGTGCCAGCAGTTCCCCCAACTCGGACAGGCCTGAAGCTTTCTTT
NA	TRBV10-3	TRBD1	TRBJ2-5	CASIRDRGGETQYF	TGTGCCAGCATCAGGGACAGGGGGGGGGAGACCCAGTACTTC
many	TRBV7-9	NA	TRBJ1-2	CASSLNSPTNYGYTF	TGTGCCAGCAGCTTAAACAGCCCCACTAACTATGGCTACACCTTC
once	TRBV29-1	NA	TRBJ2-7	CSVEDSNLPGEQYF	TGCAGCGTTGAAGACTCGAACCTACCGGGGGAGCAGTACTTC